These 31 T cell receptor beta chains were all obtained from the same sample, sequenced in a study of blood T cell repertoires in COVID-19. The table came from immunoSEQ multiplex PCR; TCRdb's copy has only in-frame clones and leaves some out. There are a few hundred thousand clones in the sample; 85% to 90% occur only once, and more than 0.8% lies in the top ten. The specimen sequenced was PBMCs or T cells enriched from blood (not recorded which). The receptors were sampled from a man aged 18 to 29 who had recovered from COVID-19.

The chain's CDR3 is CASSSRGGYEQYF. DNA of the CDR3: TGTGCCAGCAGCTCTCGGGGGGGGTACGAGCAGTACTTC. The chain uses TRBV11-3 and TRBJ2-7; 8 bases match TRBD2. The V and J ends lost 4 bases and 4 bases, in that order; junction bases with no gene match: 3. Germline V gives CDR1 SGHNT, CDR2 YENEEA. The CDR3 runs to 13 residues.

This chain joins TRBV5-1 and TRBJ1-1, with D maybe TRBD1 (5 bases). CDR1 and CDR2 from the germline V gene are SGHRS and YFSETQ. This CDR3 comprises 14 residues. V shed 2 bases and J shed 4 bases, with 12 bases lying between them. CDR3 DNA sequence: TGCGCCAGCAGCTTCGGGGGTATGGGCACTGAAGCTTTCTTT. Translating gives CASSFGGMGTEAFF.

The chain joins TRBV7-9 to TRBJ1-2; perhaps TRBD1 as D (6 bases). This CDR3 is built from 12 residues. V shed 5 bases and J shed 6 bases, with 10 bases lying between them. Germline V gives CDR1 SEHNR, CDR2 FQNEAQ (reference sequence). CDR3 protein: CASSAGQHGYTF. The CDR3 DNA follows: TGTGCCAGCAGCGCCGGACAGCATGGCTACACCTTC.

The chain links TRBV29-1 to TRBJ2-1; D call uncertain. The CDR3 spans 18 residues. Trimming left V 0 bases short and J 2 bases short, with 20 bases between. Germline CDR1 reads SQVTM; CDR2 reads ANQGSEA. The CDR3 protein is CSVEDRFEARSTYNEQFF. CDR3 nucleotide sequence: TGCAGCGTTGAAGATAGGTTTGAGGCTAGAAGTACCTACAATGAGCAGTTCTTC.

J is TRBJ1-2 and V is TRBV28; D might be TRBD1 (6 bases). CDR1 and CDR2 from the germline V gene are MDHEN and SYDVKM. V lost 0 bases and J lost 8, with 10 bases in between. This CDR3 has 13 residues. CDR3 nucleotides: TGTGCCAGCAGTTTATGGTCAGGGGAGGGCTACACCTTC. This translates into CASSLWSGEGYTF.

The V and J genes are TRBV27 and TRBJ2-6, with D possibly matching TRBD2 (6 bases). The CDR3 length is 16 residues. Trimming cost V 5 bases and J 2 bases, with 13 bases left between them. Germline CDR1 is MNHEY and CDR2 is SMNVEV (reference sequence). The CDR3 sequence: CASSPSSGAGANVLTF. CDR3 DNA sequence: TGTGCCAGCAGTCCCTCGTCGGGGGCTGGGGCCAACGTCCTGACTTTC.

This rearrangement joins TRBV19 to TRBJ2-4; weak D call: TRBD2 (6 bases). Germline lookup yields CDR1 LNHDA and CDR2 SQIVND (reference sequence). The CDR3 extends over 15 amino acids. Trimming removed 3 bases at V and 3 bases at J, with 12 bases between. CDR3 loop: CASSIGRTDKNIQYF. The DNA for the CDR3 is TGTGCCAGTAGTATCGGGAGAACAGACAAAAACATTCAGTACTTC.

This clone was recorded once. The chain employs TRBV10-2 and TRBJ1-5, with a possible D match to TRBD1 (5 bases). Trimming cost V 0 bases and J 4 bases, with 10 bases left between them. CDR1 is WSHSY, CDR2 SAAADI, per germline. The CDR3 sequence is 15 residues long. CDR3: CASSESGQRNQPQHF. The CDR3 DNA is TGCGCCAGCAGTGAGTCGGGGCAGAGAAATCAGCCCCAGCATTTT.

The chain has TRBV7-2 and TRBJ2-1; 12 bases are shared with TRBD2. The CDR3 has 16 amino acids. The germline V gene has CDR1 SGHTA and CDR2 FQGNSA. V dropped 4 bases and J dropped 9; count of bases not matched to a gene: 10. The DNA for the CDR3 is TGTGCCAGCAGCTCACAACCACTAGCGGGAGGAATTGAGCAGTTCTTC. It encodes CASSSQPLAGGIEQFF.

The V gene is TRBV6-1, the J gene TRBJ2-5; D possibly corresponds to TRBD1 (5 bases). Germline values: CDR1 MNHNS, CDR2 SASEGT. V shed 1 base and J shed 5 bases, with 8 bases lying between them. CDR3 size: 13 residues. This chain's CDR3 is CASSEGNRETQYF. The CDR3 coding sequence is TGTGCCAGCAGTGAAGGTAACAGGGAGACCCAGTACTTC.

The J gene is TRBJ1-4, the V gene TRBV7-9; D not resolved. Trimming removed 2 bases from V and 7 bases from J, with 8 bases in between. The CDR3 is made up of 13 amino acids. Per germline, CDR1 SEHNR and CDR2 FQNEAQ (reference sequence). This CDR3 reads CASSLQRAEKLFF. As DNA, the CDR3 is TGTGCCAGCAGCTTACAGCGGGCTGAAAAACTGTTTTTT.

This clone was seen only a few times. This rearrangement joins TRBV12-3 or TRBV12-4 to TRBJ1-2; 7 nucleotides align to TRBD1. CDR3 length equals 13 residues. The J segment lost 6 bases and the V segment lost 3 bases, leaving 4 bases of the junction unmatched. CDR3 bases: TGTGCCAGCAGTTTGACAGGGCTTAATGGCTACACCTTC. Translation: CASSLTGLNGYTF.

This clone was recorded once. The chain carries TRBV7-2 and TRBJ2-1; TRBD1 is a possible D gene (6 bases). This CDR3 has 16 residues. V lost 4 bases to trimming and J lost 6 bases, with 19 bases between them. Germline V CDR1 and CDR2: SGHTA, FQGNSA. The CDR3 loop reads CASSWTGTSLGNEQFF. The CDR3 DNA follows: TGTGCCAGCAGCTGGACCGGGACAAGCCTGGGCAATGAGCAGTTCTTC. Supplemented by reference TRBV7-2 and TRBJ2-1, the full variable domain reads GAGVSQSPSNKVTEKGKDVELRCDPISGHTALYWYRQSLGQGLEFLIYFQGNSAPDKSGLPSDRFSAERTGGSVSTLTIQRTQQEDSAVYLCASSWTGTSLGNEQFFGPGTRLTVL.

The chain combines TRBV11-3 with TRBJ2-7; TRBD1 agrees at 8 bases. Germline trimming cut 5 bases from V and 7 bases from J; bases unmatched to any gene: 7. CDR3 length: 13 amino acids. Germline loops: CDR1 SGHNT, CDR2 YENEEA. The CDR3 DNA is TGTGCCAGCAGCCGGCAGGGGGCTGGAGAGCAGTACTTC. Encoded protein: CASSRQGAGEQYF.

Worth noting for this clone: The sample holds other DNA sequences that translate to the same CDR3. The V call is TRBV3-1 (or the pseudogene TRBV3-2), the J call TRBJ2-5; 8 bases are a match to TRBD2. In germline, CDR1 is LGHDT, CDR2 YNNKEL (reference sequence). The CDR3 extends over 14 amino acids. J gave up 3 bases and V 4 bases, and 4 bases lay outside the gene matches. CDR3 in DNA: TGTGCCAGCAGCCTAACGGGAGGGGAAGAGACCCAGTACTTC. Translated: CASSLTGGEETQYF.

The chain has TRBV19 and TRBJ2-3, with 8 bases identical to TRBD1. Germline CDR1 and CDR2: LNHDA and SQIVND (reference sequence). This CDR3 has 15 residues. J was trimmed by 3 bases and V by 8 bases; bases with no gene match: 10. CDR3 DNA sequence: TGTGCCAGTCGACGGGTACAGGGGGGAACAGATACGCAGTATTTT. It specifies CASRRVQGGTDTQYF.

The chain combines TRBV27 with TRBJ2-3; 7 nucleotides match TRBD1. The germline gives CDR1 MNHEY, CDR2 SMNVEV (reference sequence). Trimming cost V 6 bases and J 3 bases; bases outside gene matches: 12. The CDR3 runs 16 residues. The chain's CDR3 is CASSLQGQSRTDTQYF. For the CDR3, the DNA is TGTGCCAGCAGCTTACAGGGACAGTCAAGGACAGATACGCAGTATTTT.

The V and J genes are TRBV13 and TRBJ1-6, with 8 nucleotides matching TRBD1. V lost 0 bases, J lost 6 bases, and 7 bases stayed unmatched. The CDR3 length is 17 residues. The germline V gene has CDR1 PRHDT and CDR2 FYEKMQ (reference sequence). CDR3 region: CASSLGRSGGGNSPLHF. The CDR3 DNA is TGTGCCAGCAGCTTAGGCCGTTCAGGGGGCGGTAATTCACCCCTCCACTTT.

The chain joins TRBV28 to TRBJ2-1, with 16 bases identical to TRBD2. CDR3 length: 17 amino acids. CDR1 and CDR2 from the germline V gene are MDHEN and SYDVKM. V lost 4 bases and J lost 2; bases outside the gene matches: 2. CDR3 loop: CASSSGTSGRAYNEQFF. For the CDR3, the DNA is TGTGCCAGCAGTTCTGGGACTAGCGGGAGGGCCTACAATGAGCAGTTCTTC.

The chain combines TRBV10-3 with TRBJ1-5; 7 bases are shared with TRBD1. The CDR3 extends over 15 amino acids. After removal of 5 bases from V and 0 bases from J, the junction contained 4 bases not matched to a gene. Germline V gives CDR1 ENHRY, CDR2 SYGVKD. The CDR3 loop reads CAISSTGDSNQPQHF. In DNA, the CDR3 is TGTGCCATCAGTTCCACAGGGGATAGCAATCAGCCCCAGCATTTT.

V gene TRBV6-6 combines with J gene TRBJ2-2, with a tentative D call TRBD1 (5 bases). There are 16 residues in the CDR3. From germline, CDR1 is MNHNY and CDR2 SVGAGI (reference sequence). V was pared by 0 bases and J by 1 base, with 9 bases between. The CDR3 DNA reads TGTGCCAGCAGTTACTCCTCAGGGCTGAACACCGGGGAGCTGTTTTTT. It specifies CASSYSSGLNTGELFF.

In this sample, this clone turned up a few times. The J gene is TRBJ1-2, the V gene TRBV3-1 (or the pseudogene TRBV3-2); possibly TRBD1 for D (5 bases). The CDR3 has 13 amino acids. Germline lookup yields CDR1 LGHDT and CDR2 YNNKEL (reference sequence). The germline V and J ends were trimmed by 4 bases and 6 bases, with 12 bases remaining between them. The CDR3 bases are TGTGCCAGCAGCCTTGTCCAGGGCGATGGCTACACCTTC. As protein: CASSLVQGDGYTF.

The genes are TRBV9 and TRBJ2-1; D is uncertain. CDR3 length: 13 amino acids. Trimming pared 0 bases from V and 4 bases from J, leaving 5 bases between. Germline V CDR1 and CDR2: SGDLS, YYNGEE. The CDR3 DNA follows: TGTGCCAGCAGCGTAGAGCTATACAATGAGCAGTTCTTC. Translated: CASSVELYNEQFF.

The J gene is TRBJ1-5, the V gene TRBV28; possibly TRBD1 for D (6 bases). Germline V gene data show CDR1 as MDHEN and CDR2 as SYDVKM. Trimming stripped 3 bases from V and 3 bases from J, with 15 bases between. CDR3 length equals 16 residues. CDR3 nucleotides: TGTGCCAGCAGTTTTGGGGGCAGGGCCTACAATCAGCCCCAGCATTTT. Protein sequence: CASSFGGRAYNQPQHF.

CDR3 DNA sequence: TGTGCCAGCAGCTGGGGACTAGCGGACTACGAGCAGTACTTC. Protein sequence: CASSWGLADYEQYF. This sequence joins TRBV7-9 and TRBJ2-7; TRBD2 agrees at 11 bases. V dropped 4 bases and J dropped 3; count of bases not matched to a gene: 2. The CDR3 totals 14 residues. CDR1 is SEHNR, CDR2 FQNEAQ, per germline (reference sequence).

CDR3 in amino acids: CASKGAGTSYNEQFF. The CDR3 DNA reads TGTGCCAGTAAGGGAGCCGGGACTAGCTACAATGAGCAGTTCTTC. This chain joins TRBV19 and TRBJ2-1; 8 positions agree with TRBD2. Germline trimming cut 7 bases from V and 3 bases from J; bases unmatched to any gene: 8. Germline CDR1 is LNHDA and CDR2 is SQIVND (reference sequence). The CDR3 covers 15 residues.

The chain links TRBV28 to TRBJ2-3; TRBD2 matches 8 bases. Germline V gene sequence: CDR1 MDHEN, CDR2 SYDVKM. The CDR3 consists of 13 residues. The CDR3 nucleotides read TGTGCGGCGGTAGCGGGGCTCACAGATACGCAGTATTTT. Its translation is CAAVAGLTDTQYF.

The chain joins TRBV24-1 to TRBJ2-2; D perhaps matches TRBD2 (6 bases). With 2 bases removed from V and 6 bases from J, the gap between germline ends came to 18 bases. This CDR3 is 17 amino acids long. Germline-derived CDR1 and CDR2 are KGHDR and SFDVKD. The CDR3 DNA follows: TGTGCCACCAGTGATTCCCGTGGGGGGAGTTTCGCCGGGGAGCTGTTTTTT. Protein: CATSDSRGGSFAGELFF.

CDR3 in DNA: TGTGCCAGATCCCAGGGAGAAAAACTGTTTTTT. Protein: CARSQGEKLFF. V gene TRBV19 combines with J gene TRBJ1-4; D may be TRBD1 (5 bases). This CDR3 contains 11 residues. Looked up from germline, CDR1 is LNHDA and CDR2 is SQIVND (reference sequence). V lost 9 bases, J lost 8 bases, and 10 bases lay in between.

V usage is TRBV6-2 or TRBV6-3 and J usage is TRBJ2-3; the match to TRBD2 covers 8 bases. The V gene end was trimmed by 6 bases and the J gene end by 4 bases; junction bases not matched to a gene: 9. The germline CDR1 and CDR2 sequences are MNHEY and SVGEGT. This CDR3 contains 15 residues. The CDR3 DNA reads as TGTGCCAGCAGCCTAGCGGGTTCCCTTGCAGATACGCAGTATTTT. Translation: CASSLAGSLADTQYF.

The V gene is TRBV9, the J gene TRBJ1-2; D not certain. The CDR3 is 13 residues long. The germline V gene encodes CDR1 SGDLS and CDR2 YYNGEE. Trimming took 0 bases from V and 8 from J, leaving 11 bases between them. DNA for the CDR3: TGTGCCAGCAGCGTAGTTTCTAGGTCCGGCTACACCTTC. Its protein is CASSVVSRSGYTF.